Below are 11 T cell receptor beta chains sequenced from a single sample in a study of vaccination and CD4 T cells after COVID-19. No antigen has been assigned to these receptors. Treatment of the sample: 10-day PBMC culture with coronavirus spike peptide pools or control peptides (ViraFEST assay). One should note that the unexposed donor's CD4+ T cells were collected before the COVID-19 pandemic (2011-2018). The Oncomine TCR Beta short-read assay was what sequenced the DNA obtained from cultured CD4+ T cells. One entry per CDR3 protein, called by TCRdb with MiXCR from the PCR reads. The repertoire has some 5,400 distinct CDR3 sequences, about 40% of them found once; the top ten carry approximately 40%. Input material: CD4+ T cells from blood, cultured in vitro. The receptors were gathered from a human donor in good health.

The CDR3 protein is CASSEGTDRYGYTF. DNA for the CDR3: TGTGCCAGCAGCGAAGGGACAGACAGATATGGCTACACCTTC. The rearrangement links TRBV9 to TRBJ1-2; 7 nucleotides match TRBD1. CDR3 length: 14 amino acids. V dropped 3 bases and J dropped 5; count of bases not matched to a gene: 7. CDR1 is SGDLS and CDR2 is YYNGEE in the germline V gene.

This clonotype was seen a few times. The V gene is TRBV6-1, the J gene TRBJ2-5; maybe TRBD1 (5 bases). Trimming cost V 8 bases and J 5 bases, with 18 bases left between them. From germline, CDR1 is MNHNS and CDR2 SASEGT. This CDR3 spans 14 amino acids. The CDR3 reads CASQVIDGAETQYF. CDR3 nucleotide sequence: TGTGCCAGCCAAGTAATAGATGGGGCGGAGACCCAGTACTTC.

The CDR3 nucleotides are TGTGCCAGCAGTTTAGGTACAGGAACTGAAGCTTTCTTT. Protein: CASSLGTGTEAFF. The chain employs TRBV27 and TRBJ1-1; TRBD1 might be the D (5 bases). V was pared by 2 bases and J by 5 bases, with 9 bases between. CDR3 length: 13 residues. Germline-derived CDR1 and CDR2 are MNHEY and SMNVEV (reference sequence).

This clonotype has more than one count but fewer than ten. This sequence joins TRBV6-1 and TRBJ1-1; a weak D match, TRBD1 (6 bases). Per the germline V gene, CDR1 is MNHNS and CDR2 is SASEGT. V dropped 5 bases and J dropped 1 base, with 8 bases sitting between them. This CDR3 region has 13 residues. The CDR3 nucleotides read TGTGCCAGCAGTCCGACAGGGAACACTGAAGCTTTCTTT. It specifies CASSPTGNTEAFF.

This clonotype was seen more than once but under ten times. This rearrangement joins TRBV20-1 to TRBJ2-2; 9 bases agree with TRBD2. V dropped 3 bases and J dropped 4; count of bases not matched to a gene: 3. CDR3 length: 14 residues. Germline V gives CDR1 DFQATT, CDR2 SNEGSKA (reference sequence). Here the CDR3 DNA reads TGCAGTGCTAGCGAAGCGGGGGGCACCGGGGAGCTGTTTTTT. Translating it yields CSASEAGGTGELFF.

The chain couples TRBV19 to TRBJ1-6; no reliable D call. The CDR3 runs 13 residues. In germline, CDR1 is LNHDA, CDR2 SQIVND (reference sequence). Trimming pared 1 base from V and 10 bases from J, leaving 8 bases between. CDR3 in amino acids: CASSIGGTSPLHF. CDR3 coding DNA: TGTGCCAGTAGTATAGGCGGCACCTCACCCCTCCACTTT. Together with reference TRBV19 and TRBJ1-6, the CDR3 gives the full variable domain: DGGITQSPKYLFRKEGQNVTLSCEQNLNHDAMYWYRQDPGQGLRLIYYSQIVNDFQKGDIAEGYSVSREKKESFPLTVTSAQKNPTAFYLCASSIGGTSPLHFGNGTRLTVT.

The chain couples TRBV7-9 to TRBJ1-1; no firm D call. Per germline, CDR1 SEHNR and CDR2 FQNEAQ (reference sequence). V dropped 3 bases and J dropped 1 base, with 9 bases sitting between them. CDR3 size: 14 residues. This CDR3 is CASSFPPQNTEAFF. In DNA, the CDR3 is TGTGCCAGCAGCTTCCCCCCCCAGAACACTGAAGCTTTCTTT.

The genes are TRBV12-3 or TRBV12-4 and TRBJ1-5, with a tentative D call TRBD1 (5 bases). This CDR3 contains 14 residues. The V end lost 6 bases, the J end lost 7 bases, and 16 bases lay between the germline ends. In DNA form, the CDR3 reads TGTGCCAGCAGCGGGTTGGGCGAGGGGCAGCCCCAGCATTTT. Amino acids: CASSGLGEGQPQHF.

This clonotype was found a few times. The chain uses TRBV6-5 and TRBJ1-6; unclear D gene. This CDR3 is 13 amino acids long. V shed 4 bases and J shed 12 bases, with 13 bases lying between them. Germline loops: CDR1 MNHEY, CDR2 SVGAGI. CDR3 sequence reads: CASSSSKGGPLHF. CDR3 DNA sequence: TGTGCCAGCAGTTCCTCGAAGGGCGGACCCCTCCACTTT.

CDR3 residues: CASSEQANTEAFF. The CDR3 nucleotides read TGTGCCAGTAGTGAACAGGCGAACACTGAAGCTTTCTTT. This sequence joins TRBV19 and TRBJ1-1; D is perhaps TRBD1 (5 bases). The CDR3 consists of 13 residues. CDR1 is LNHDA and CDR2 is SQIVND in the germline V gene (reference sequence). The ends were cut back, 5 bases at V and 1 base at J, with 8 bases in the middle.

The genes are TRBV5-1 and TRBJ2-3; 16 nucleotides align to TRBD2. The CDR3 totals 18 residues. The V segment lost 4 bases and the J segment 1 base; nucleotides outside the gene matches: 6. Germline assignment: CDR1 SGHRS and CDR2 YFSETQ. CDR3 in DNA: TGCGCCAGCAGCCACGGGACTAGCGGGGGGGCGGGCACAGATACGCAGTATTTT. It yields the protein CASSHGTSGGAGTDTQYF.